These 4 T cell receptor beta chains share one sample of origin, sequenced in a study of cytomegalovirus exposure and HLA in healthy donors (dated by TCRdb to 2016 to 2017). The library was obtained by the immunoSEQ multiplex PCR assay. The multiplex PCR relied on a mix of 60 forward primers for TCR Vbeta segments and 13 reverse primers for TCR Jbeta segments. The clones in this table, taken by TCRdb from immuneACCESS, are in-frame only. Not every clone is retained; where verified, under half of the shortfall comes from an unresolved V gene, and the cause of the rest is unknown. A total of about 210,000 clones appear in this sample, roughly 85% of them only once. The ten top clones hold approximately 1.8% of the sample. The specimen sequenced was PBMCs. These receptors all stem from a male donor in good health and CMV-seronegative.

The chain has TRBV25-1 and TRBJ2-6, with TRBD1 matching 7 bases. V shed 5 bases, J shed 4 bases, and the junction held 5 bases outside the gene matches. Germline values: CDR1 MGHDK, CDR2 SYGVNS. The CDR3 is 15 amino acids. The CDR3 sequence: CASSRQGPGANVLTF. As DNA, the CDR3 is TGTGCCAGCAGTCGACAGGGTCCCGGGGCCAACGTCCTGACTTTC.

This sequence joins TRBV5-1 and TRBJ2-5; TRBD2 matches at 10 bases. The V gene end was trimmed by 0 bases and the J gene end by 4 bases; junction bases not matched to a gene: 3. The V gene's germline CDR1 is SGHRS and CDR2 YFSETQ. The CDR3 sequence is 15 residues long. CDR3 sequence: CASSLDSGRRETQYF. CDR3 in DNA: TGCGCCAGCAGCTTGGATAGCGGGAGGCGAGAGACCCAGTACTTC.

The chain links TRBV5-4 to TRBJ2-2; no definite D call. The V gene lost 0 bases and the J gene lost 2 bases, with 8 bases spanning the gap. The CDR3 is made up of 15 amino acids. Germline V lookup: CDR1 SGHNT, CDR2 YYREEE (reference sequence). CDR3 protein: CASSLGSDNTGELFF. The CDR3 DNA is TGTGCCAGCAGCTTGGGCAGTGATAACACCGGGGAGCTGTTTTTT.

This chain links TRBV4-1 with TRBJ2-2, with a possible D match to TRBD2 (5 bases). This CDR3 is 18 amino acids long. Trimming removed 0 bases at V and 8 bases at J, with 22 bases between. Germline V gene lookup returns CDR1 MGHRA and CDR2 YSYEKL. The CDR3 bases are TGCGCCAGCAGCCAAGATGAGTTTGGTGTGGAGGTCCTTGGGGAGCTGTTTTTT. It translates to CASSQDEFGVEVLGELFF.